This entry lists 11 T cell receptor beta chains sequenced from one sample in a study of tissue T cells after allogeneic stem cell transplantation. Some clones are missing from TCRdb's copy, which holds only in-frame ones; the method was immunoSEQ multiplex PCR. The sample contains fewer than 10,000 clones, over 40% of which appear only once. Time point here: mouse harvest day 7 after allogeneic transplant. Each mouse received 10^7 T-cell-depleted marrow cells plus 10^6 splenic CD5+ T cells by tail vein. Sequencing input: gut tissue. Every receptor here comes from a female BALB/c mouse given C57BL/6 T cells with graft-versus-host disease after an allogeneic hematopoietic cell transplant.

Of note for this clone: Mouse gene names apply. The missing CDR3 end, 1 residue past where the read stops, is filled in from the germline J gene. The gene calls are TRBV16 and TRBJ2-3; 12 nucleotides match TRBD2. The V and J ends lost 5 bases and 1 base, in that order; junction bases with no gene match: 7. Germline-derived CDR1 and CDR2 are SGHSA and FRNQAP. The CDR3 length is 17 residues. The CDR3 here is CASSLRTGGVGAETLYF. Partial CDR3 DNA: TGTGCAAGCAGCCTCCGGACTGGGGGGGTCGGTGCAGAAACGCTGTAT.

On this clone: The genes and germline here are from mouse. The read comes to an end 1 residue before the CDR3 does, leaving the germline J gene to fill in the end. This chain joins TRBV13-1 and TRBJ2-3; the match to TRBD2 covers 9 bases. Germline assignment: CDR1 NSHNY and CDR2 SYGAGN. V trimming: 0 bases; J trimming: 6 bases; junction bases outside the gene matches: 5. The CDR3 consists of 15 residues. The sequenced CDR3 bases are TGTGCCAGCAGTGATGCACTGGGGGGTCTGGAAACGCTGTAT. Amino acid sequence: CASSDALGGLETLY. The whole CDR3 protein reads CASSDALGGLETLYF.

This clone has more than one count but fewer than ten. Gene names refer to mouse genes. Read coverage stops 1 residue before the CDR3 terminus; the germline J gene supplies the remainder. The chain couples TRBV24 to TRBJ2-7, with 11 bases matching TRBD2. This CDR3 spans 14 amino acids. Germline loops: CDR1 KGHTA, CDR2 FRNEEI. V gave up 4 bases and J gave up 4 bases; unmatched junction bases: 3. CDR3 region: CASSPDWGGYEQYF. The sequenced part of the CDR3 DNA is TGTGCCAGCAGTCCAGACTGGGGGGGTTATGAACAGTAC.

This clone was observed a handful of times. The genes and germline here are from mouse. The observed sequence ends 1 residue before the CDR3 terminus, with the missing tail filled in from the germline J gene. The chain has TRBV12-1 and TRBJ2-7; 11 bases line up with TRBD2. Germline-derived CDR1 and CDR2 are SGHSN and HYEKVE. The CDR3 contains 14 residues. Trimming took 4 bases from V and 6 from J; bases not matched to a gene: 7. The CDR3 DNA, read in part, is TGTGCCAGCTCCCCTACTGGGGGGGCGAGTGAACAGTAC. It codes for CASSPTGGASEQY. The whole CDR3 reads CASSPTGGASEQYF.

As regards this clone: Mouse gene names apply. The CDR3 DNA, read in part, is TGTGCCAGCTCTCTCGTATGGGGCGGTGGAAATACGCTCTAT. Translation: CASSLVWGGGNTLY. The whole CDR3 is CASSLVWGGGNTLYF. The chain recombines TRBV12-2 with TRBJ1-3, with D possibly matching TRBD1 (5 bases). The read finishes 1 residue shy of the CDR3 end, and the germline J gene is used to complete it. CDR3 length: 15 amino acids. V lost 0 bases and J lost 3, with 11 bases in between. The germline V gene has CDR1 SGHLS and CDR2 HYDKME.

Comment on this clone: Gene names are the mouse ones. The read stops 1 residue short of the end of the CDR3; the missing end is completed from the germline J gene. The chain couples TRBV3 to TRBJ1-3, with D unresolved. The CDR3 is 14 amino acids. The germline gives CDR1 SNHLY, CDR2 FYNGKV (reference sequence). V was cut by 3 bases and J by 1 base, with 7 bases left in between. The CDR3 DNA, read in part, is TGTGCCAGCAGCTTGAGACAATCTGGAAATACGCTCTAT. As protein: CASSLRQSGNTLY. The whole CDR3 protein is CASSLRQSGNTLYF.

Details on this clone: The genes and germline here are from mouse. Coverage ceases 1 residue before the CDR3 finishes, and the germline J gene fills in the end. The chain has TRBV26 and TRBJ2-5; no reliable D call. The CDR3 loop spans 14 amino acids. Germline loops: CDR1 KGHPV, CDR2 FQNQEV (reference sequence). Trimming shortened V by 1 base and J by 0 bases, and 5 bases separated the two germline ends. The chain's CDR3 is CASSLYLNQDTQYF. CDR3 DNA (partial): TGTGCCAGCAGTCTGTACCTTAACCAAGACACCCAGTAC.

This clone came up a few times. Gene names are mouse gene names. The CDR3 is cut off 1 residue early in the read; its end comes from the germline J gene. V and J are TRBV26 and TRBJ2-1; the D call may be TRBD1 or TRBD2 (6 bases each). CDR1 is KGHPV, CDR2 FQNQEV, per germline (reference sequence). The CDR3 spans 15 residues. V dropped 3 bases and J dropped 4 bases, with 13 bases sitting between them. The CDR3 protein is CASSLVGAPYAEQFF. The part of the CDR3 DNA that was read is TGTGCCAGCAGTCTAGTGGGGGCGCCGTATGCTGAGCAGTTC.

This clone is deemed medium-sized. The gene names here belong to mouse. From the germline J gene comes the end of the CDR3, since the read stops 1 residue before it. This chain links TRBV26 with TRBJ1-2, with TRBD1 identical over 8 bases. This CDR3 contains 13 residues. Germline trimming cut 4 bases from V and 2 bases from J; bases unmatched to any gene: 0. Germline CDR1 and CDR2: KGHPV and FQNQEV (reference sequence). CDR3 sequence reads: CASSRQGNSDYTF. CDR3 DNA (partial): TGTGCCAGCAGTCGACAGGGGAACTCCGACTACACC.

Details on this clone: Genes here carry mouse names. The CDR3 goes on 1 residue after the read ends, and that part is filled in from the germline J gene. V is TRBV16 and J is TRBJ1-4; no reliable D call. Trimming shortened V by 1 base and J by 3 bases, and 6 bases separated the two germline ends. Germline CDR1 is SGHSA and CDR2 is FRNQAP. The CDR3 runs 14 residues. The CDR3: CASSLGAANERLFF. The covered CDR3 bases are TGTGCAAGCAGCTTAGGGGCGGCCAACGAAAGATTATTT.

This clone was seen only a few times. Gene labels here are mouse ones. The read ends 1 residue before the CDR3 terminus; that terminus is restored from the germline J gene. V is TRBV26 and J is TRBJ2-7, with D uncertain. Germline CDR1 KGHPV, CDR2 FQNQEV (reference sequence). There are 15 residues in the CDR3. The V end was cut by 0 bases, the J end by 4 bases, with 13 bases between. CDR3 in amino acids: CASSLSSDPLYEQYF. The sequenced part of the CDR3 DNA is TGTGCCAGCAGTCTGTCGTCGGACCCACTATATGAACAGTAC.